The present entry profiles one T cell receptor (beta chain) with its context. This sample is part of a study of blood T cell repertoires in COVID-19. Study information: Sources were T cells, B-cell-depleted T cells, or PBMCs; the material itself was cDNA or gDNA.

TCRdb's table, derived via immunoSEQ multiplex PCR, lists solely in-frame clones and lacks some. The sample holds a few hundred thousand clones, approximately 85% seen once. CDR3 length equals 14 residues. Looked up from germline, CDR1 is MDHEN and CDR2 is SYDVKM. Trimming cost V 4 bases and J 1 base; bases outside gene matches: 4. The TCR originated in a woman aged 50 to 60 who had recovered from COVID-19. The chain carries TRBV28 and TRBJ2-7; 7 nucleotides agree with TRBD2. The material sequenced was PBMCs or T cells enriched from blood (not recorded which). CDR3 loop: CASSWGGESYEQYF. The DNA of the CDR3 is TGTGCCAGCAGTTGGGGGGGGGAGTCCTACGAGCAGTACTTC. The entire variable domain, with the rest obtained from reference TRBV28 and TRBJ2-7, is as follows: DVKVTQSSRYLVKRTGEKVFLECVQDMDHENMFWYRQDPGLGLRLIYFSYDVKMKEKGDIPEGYSVSREKKERFSLILESASTNQTSMYLCASSWGGESYEQYFGPGTRLTVT.